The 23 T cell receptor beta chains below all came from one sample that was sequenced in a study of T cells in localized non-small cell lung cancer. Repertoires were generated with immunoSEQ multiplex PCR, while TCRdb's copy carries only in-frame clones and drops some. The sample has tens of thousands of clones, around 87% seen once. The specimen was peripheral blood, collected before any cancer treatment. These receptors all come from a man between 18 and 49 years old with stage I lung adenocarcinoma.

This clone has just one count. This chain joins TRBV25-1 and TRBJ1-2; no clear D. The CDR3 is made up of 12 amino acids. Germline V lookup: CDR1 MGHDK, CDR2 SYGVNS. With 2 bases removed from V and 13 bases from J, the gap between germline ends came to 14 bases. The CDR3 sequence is CASSEGNKPATF. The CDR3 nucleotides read TGTGCCAGCAGTGAAGGCAACAAACCAGCCACCTTC.

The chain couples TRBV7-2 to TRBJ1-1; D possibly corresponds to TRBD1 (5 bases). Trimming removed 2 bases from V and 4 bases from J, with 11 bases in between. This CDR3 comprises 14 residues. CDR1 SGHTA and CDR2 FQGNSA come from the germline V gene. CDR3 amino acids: CASSLKGGATEAFF. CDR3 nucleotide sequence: TGTGCCAGCAGCTTAAAGGGCGGGGCCACTGAAGCTTTCTTT.

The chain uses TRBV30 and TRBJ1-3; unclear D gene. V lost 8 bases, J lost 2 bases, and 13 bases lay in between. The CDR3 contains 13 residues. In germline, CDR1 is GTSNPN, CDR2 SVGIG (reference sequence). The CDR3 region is CAARFPAGNTIYF. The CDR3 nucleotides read TGTGCCGCACGATTCCCAGCTGGAAACACCATATATTTT.

The CDR3 DNA sequence: TGTGCCAGCAGCCAACAGGGGATGGACACCATATATTTT. This codes for CASSQQGMDTIYF. This sequence joins TRBV13 and TRBJ1-3; 7 bases line up with TRBD1. CDR3 length: 13 residues. V shed 5 bases, J shed 8 bases, and the junction held 6 bases outside the gene matches. Germline-derived CDR1 and CDR2 are PRHDT and FYEKMQ (reference sequence).

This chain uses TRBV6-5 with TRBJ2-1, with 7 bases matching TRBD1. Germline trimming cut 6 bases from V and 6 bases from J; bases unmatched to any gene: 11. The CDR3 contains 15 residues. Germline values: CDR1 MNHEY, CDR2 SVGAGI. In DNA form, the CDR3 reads TGTGCCAGCAGCCTCGGACAGGTCAGGGGCAATGAGCAGTTCTTC. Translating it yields CASSLGQVRGNEQFF.

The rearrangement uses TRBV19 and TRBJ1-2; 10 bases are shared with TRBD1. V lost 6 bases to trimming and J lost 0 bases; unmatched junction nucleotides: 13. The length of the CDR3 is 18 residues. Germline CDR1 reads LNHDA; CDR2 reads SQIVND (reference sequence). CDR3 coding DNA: TGTGCCAGTAGCCTTCCCCGGACAGGGGGTAGACCTAACTATGGCTACACCTTC. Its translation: CASSLPRTGGRPNYGYTF.

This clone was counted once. The CDR3 here is CASSKPGQGILRSYNEQFF. CDR3 in DNA: TGTGCCAGCAGCAAACCGGGACAGGGCATTCTACGGTCCTACAATGAGCAGTTCTTC. The chain has TRBV2 and TRBJ2-1; 9 nucleotides match TRBD1. V lost 6 bases, J lost 1 base, and 16 bases stayed unmatched. CDR1 is SNHLY and CDR2 is FYNNEI in the germline V gene. The CDR3 totals 19 residues.

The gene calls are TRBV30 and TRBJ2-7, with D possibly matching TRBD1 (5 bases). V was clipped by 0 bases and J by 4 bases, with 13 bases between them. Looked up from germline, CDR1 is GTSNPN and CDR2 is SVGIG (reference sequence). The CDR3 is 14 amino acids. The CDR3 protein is CAWSVEKGRYEQYF. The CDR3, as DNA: TGTGCCTGGAGTGTCGAAAAGGGGCGGTACGAGCAGTACTTC. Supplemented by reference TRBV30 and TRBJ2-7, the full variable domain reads SQTIHQWPATLVQPVGSPLSLECTVEGTSNPNLYWYRQAAGRGLQLLFYSVGIGQISSEVPQNLSASRPQDRQFILSSKKLLLSDSGFYLCAWSVEKGRYEQYFGPGTRLTVT.

The CDR3 loop reads CASSQEKFGPREQFF. CDR3 DNA: TGTGCCAGCAGCCAAGAAAAGTTCGGCCCCAGGGAGCAGTTCTTC. V and J are TRBV4-2 and TRBJ2-1, with no clear D. Per the germline V gene, CDR1 is LGHNA and CDR2 is YNFKEQ. Trimming removed 0 bases from V and 10 bases from J, with 16 bases in between. The CDR3 sequence is 15 residues long.

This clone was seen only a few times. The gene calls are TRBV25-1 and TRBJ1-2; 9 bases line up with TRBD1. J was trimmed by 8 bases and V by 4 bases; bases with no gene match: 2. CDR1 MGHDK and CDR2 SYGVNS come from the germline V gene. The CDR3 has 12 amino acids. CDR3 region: CASSGTGVGYTF. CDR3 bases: TGTGCCAGCAGTGGGACAGGGGTCGGCTACACCTTC.

The CDR3 here is CASSFGGRVSEKLFF. The CDR3 region has the DNA TGTGCCAGCAGCTTCGGGGGGCGTGTTAGTGAAAAACTGTTTTTT. V and J are TRBV5-4 and TRBJ1-4; D is possibly TRBD1 (6 bases). The germline V gene encodes CDR1 SGHNT and CDR2 YYREEE (reference sequence). The V and J ends lost 2 bases and 7 bases respectively, with 15 bases between them. CDR3 length: 15 amino acids. Supplemented by reference TRBV5-4 and TRBJ1-4, the full variable domain reads ETGVTQSPTHLIKTRGQQVTLRCSSQSGHNTVSWYQQALGQGPQFIFQYYREEENGRGNFPPRFSGLQFPNYSSELNVNALELDDSALYLCASSFGGRVSEKLFFGSGTQLSVL.

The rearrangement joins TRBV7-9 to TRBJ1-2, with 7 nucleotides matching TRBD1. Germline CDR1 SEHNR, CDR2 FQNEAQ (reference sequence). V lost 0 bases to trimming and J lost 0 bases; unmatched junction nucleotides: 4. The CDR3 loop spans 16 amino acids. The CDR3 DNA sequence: TGTGCCAGCAGCTTAGCGCTAGGGACAGCTAACTATGGCTACACCTTC. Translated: CASSLALGTANYGYTF.

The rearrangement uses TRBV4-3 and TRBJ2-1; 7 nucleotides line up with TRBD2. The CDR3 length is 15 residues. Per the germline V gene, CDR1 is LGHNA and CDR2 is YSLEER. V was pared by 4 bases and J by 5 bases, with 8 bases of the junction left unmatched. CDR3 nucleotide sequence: TGCGCCAGCAGCCTCTTGATGGGGGGGGACAATGAGCAGTTCTTC. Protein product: CASSLLMGGDNEQFF.

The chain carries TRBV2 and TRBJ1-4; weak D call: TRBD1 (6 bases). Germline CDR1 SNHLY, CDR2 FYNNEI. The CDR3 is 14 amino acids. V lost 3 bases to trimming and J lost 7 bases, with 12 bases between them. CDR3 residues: CASSDRGAVEKLFF. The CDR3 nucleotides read TGTGCCAGCAGTGATAGGGGGGCGGTTGAAAAACTGTTTTTT.

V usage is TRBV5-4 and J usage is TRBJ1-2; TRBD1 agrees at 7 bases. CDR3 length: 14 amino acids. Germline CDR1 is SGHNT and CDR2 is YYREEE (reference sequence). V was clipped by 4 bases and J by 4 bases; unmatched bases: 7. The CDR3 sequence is CASSIGDSRYGYTF. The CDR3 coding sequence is TGTGCCAGCAGCATTGGGGACAGCCGCTATGGCTACACCTTC.

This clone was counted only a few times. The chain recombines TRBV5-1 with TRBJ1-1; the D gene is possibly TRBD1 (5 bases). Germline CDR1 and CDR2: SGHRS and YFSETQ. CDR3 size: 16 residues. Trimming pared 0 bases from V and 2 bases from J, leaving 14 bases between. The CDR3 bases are TGCGCCAGCAGCTTGGTTTGGGGCGCATCAAACACTGAAGCTTTCTTT. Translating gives CASSLVWGASNTEAFF.

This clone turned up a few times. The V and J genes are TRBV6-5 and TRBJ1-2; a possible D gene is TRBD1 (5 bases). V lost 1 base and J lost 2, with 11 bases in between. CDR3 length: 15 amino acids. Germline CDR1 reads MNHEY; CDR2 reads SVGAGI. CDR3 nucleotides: TGTGCCAGCAGTTACTTGCTTTCAGGGAACTATGGCTACACCTTC. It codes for CASSYLLSGNYGYTF.

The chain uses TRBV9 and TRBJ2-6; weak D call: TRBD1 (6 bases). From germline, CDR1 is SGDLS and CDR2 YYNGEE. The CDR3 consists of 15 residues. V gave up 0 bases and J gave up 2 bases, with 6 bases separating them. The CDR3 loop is CASSVDRAGANVLTF. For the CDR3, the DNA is TGTGCCAGCAGCGTAGACAGGGCTGGGGCCAACGTCCTGACTTTC.

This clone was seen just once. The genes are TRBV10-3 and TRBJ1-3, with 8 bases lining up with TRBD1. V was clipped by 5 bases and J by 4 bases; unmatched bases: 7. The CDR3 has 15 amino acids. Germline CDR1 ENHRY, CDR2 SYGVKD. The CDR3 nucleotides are TGTGCCATCAGTCCCAACAGGGGGGAAGGAAACACCATATATTTT. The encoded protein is CAISPNRGEGNTIYF.

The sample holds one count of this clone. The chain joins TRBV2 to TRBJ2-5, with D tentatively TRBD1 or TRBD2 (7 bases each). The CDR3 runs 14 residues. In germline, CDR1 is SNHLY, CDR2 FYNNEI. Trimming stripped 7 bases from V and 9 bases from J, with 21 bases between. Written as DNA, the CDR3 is TGTGCCAGCACCAAAACGGGGCAGGGGGGGGCCCAGTACTTC. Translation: CASTKTGQGGAQYF. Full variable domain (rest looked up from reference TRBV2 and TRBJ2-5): EPEVTQTPSHQVTQMGQEVILRCVPISNHLYFYWYRQILGQKVEFLVSFYNNEISEKSEIFDDQFSVERPDGSNFTLKIRSTKLEDSAMYFCASTKTGQGGAQYFGPGTRLLVL.

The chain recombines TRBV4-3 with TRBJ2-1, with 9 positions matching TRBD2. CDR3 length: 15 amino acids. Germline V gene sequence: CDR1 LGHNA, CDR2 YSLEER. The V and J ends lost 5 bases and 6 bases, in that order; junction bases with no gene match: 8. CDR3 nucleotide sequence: TGCGCCAGCAGCGTCAGCGGGGGGTGGAGCAATGAGCAGTTCTTC. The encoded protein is CASSVSGGWSNEQFF.

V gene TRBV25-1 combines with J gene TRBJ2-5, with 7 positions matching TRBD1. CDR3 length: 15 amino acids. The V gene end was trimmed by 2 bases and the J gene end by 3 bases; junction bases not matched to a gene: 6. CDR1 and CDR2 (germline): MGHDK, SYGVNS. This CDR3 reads CASSEPDDREETQYF. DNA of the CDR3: TGTGCCAGCAGTGAACCTGATGACAGGGAAGAGACCCAGTACTTC. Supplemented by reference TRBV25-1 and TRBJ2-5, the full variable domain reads EADIYQTPRYLVIGTGKKITLECSQTMGHDKMYWYQQDPGMELHLIHYSYGVNSTEKGDLSSESTVSRIRTEHFPLTLESARPSHTSQYLCASSEPDDREETQYFGPGTRLLVL.

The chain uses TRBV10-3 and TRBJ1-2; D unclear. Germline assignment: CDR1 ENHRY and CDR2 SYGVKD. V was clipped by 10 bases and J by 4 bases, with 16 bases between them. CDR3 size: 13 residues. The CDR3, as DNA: TGTGCCACCGGGGAGTCAAGGACCTATGGCTACACCTTC. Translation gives CATGESRTYGYTF.